This TCR beta chain was retrieved from a study of cytomegalovirus exposure and HLA in healthy donors (dated by TCRdb to about 2017). Looking at the study overall: An earlier analysis of roughly 500 of the donors reported 276 Gb of sequence data and 95 million to 130 million unique TCR beta sequences obtained from about 200 million T cells. The study combined high-throughput TCR immunosequencing, statistical association of individual TCRs with disease status, and machine learning to predict cytomegalovirus infection status. Of the 300 to 400 genotyped donors, approximately 83% fell in the genetic ancestry cluster associated with self-reported Caucasian donors. An earlier analysis of roughly 580 of the donors used high-throughput TCR beta sequencing to judge whether each TCR beta V gene segment behaved as functional or pseudogenic. Because of strong linkage in the cohort, five DR-DQ haplotypes were treated as single units for association and clustering. Typing coverage varied by locus: roughly 629-640 donors for A, B, C, DRB1 and DQB1; roughly 510 for DQA1; 600 to 610 for DPA1; roughly 450 for DPB1. Genome-wide SNP genotypes for about 65% of the roughly 700 donors were used in a later genetic analysis, which treated that subset as a discovery cohort. Alongside the repertoire data, information on donor age, sex, ethnicity and CMV serostatus was compiled. HLA typing included class I and class II loci at four-digit resolution. Rather than using new phenotypic data, the later analysis identified candidate immune exposures from TCR beta sequences and from how often those sequences occurred across donors. The study aimed to test whether cataloging public T cell receptors could reveal signatures of past pathogen exposure. All discovery cohort repertoires had been generated on a single sequencing platform. Across approximately 420 genotyped donors of the cohort, an average of roughly 230,000 unique TCR beta nucleotide sequences per donor were sequenced, and approximately 19% of those sequences were non-productive. An early release that covered about 600 HLA-typed donors contained approximately 300 gigabases of sequencing data and about 93 million unique TCR sequences. Using immunosequencing, the study profiled T cell repertoires from fewer than 700 subjects and related those repertoires to cytomegalovirus serostatus. Besides the first cohort of 666 subjects, a separate validation cohort made up of some 110 different subjects was used. A later analysis re-examined previously published TCR beta repertoires from just over 650 donors and added high-resolution HLA genotyping to investigate patterns of TCR occurrence. Study-wide conclusions, independent of this receptor: Most CMV-associated TCR beta chains appeared to be HLA-restricted in a later analysis, and the HLA associations seemed to be driven largely by CMV exposure. Because HLA typing was unavailable for some donors at each locus, only the typed subset was used in association tests. The authors suggested that the approach could potentially be extended to other disease states and immunological phenotypes. The only immune exposure information available for the cohort was CMV serostatus. A further reported finding was that TCR beta sequences accurately predicted the HLA-A and HLA-B alleles for most subjects in the first cohort. A cluster of highly shared sequence variants was judged likely to represent a technical artifact of the sequencing pipeline. In this cohort, only TCR beta chains were sequenced, and detectable features were limited by the absence of alpha or paired-chain data. The classifier was reported to diagnose cytomegalovirus status with high specificity and sensitivity in both the original cohort and the validation cohort. Broadly in line with IMGT annotations, most TCR beta V segments showed up in productive rearrangements about 90% or about 30% of the time in an earlier analysis of under 700 of the donors. Linkage disequilibrium might explain the correlated functional status among segregating V segments, but an unknown experimental factor could not be excluded. About 15 rarely observed V segments, including chromosome 9 orphons, were excluded from the earlier analysis of some 590 of the donors because counts were too low. While some public TCRs were present in many individuals, most TCR sequences turned up only very rarely across donors. In a later analysis, HLA-associated TCR beta chains were found to be more clonally expanded and to have lower generation probabilities than equally common non-associated chains. A later genetic analysis associated a missense DCLRE1C variant with V-gene and J-gene trimming of TCR beta chains, and an independent cohort replicated the association. The study gave a list of 150 to 200 TCR beta chains associated with cytomegalovirus. Some IMGT-functional V segments, including TRBV6-2 and TRBV6-3, could not be told apart with the 87-base-pair reads, so those segments were excluded. Presence/absence analyses assumed roughly uniform sequencing depth across donors, an assumption that may not hold. Several of the top co-occurrence clusters appeared to be linked to parvovirus B19, influenza, CMV and Epstein-Barr virus, according to a later analysis. According to a later analysis, TCR association rates differed among HLA loci, with DRB1 alleles showing the most associated TCRs and HLA-C alleles showing the fewest. In a later analysis, 16,951 TCR beta sequences were associated with specific HLA alleles at a false discovery rate of 0.05. In a later genetic analysis, fewer N-insertions in productive TCRs were reported among donors in an Asian-associated ancestry cluster than the 666-donor mean. A few of the identified cytomegalovirus-associated TCR beta chains were confirmed in vitro to be specific for cytomegalovirus antigens. Assigning TCR associations to individual alleles was difficult when HLA alleles, especially DR and DQ, strongly co-occurred.

Library prep was done by the immunoSEQ multiplex PCR assay. A mixture of 60 forward primers for TCR Vbeta segments and 13 reverse primers for TCR Jbeta segments was used in the multiplex PCR. The CDR3 region of rearranged TCR beta genes was amplified from genomic DNA with a multiplex PCR assay. Amplified TCR beta libraries were sequenced as 87-base-pair reads on the Illumina HiSeq System. The paper's processing steps were these. Across the 670 or so repertoires, a later analysis counted some 81 million unique TCR beta chains, 9 million to 14 million of which were shared by at least two donors. Raw reads were error-corrected and collapsed into unique sequences by a nearest-neighbor algorithm in which closely related sequences were merged to remove PCR and sequencing errors. Alignment of CDR3 sequences to IMGT reference sequences was used to assign V, D and J gene segments. For a sequence to be retained, a match of at least six nucleotides to both a V gene segment and a J gene segment was required. A rearrangement counted as productive if the CDR3 had no stop codons and remained in frame with V and J, and every other rearrangement counted as non-productive. CDR3 was defined by IMGT convention, running from the second conserved V-encoded cysteine to the conserved J-encoded phenylalanine. The earlier analysis of around 640 of the donors excluded sequences that lacked an unambiguous match to a single V gene segment. An earlier analysis of several hundred of the donors called V segments functional above 56.7% productive rearrangements and segregating when the between-donor standard deviation exceeded 5%. A statistical classification framework was built to diagnose cytomegalovirus status from the catalog of TCR beta chain sequences. V and J gene assignment, in a later analysis, came from comparing TCR nucleotide sequences with IMGT/GENE-DB human TR gene sequences. The TCRdist pipeline was used in a later analysis to assign CDR3 sequences and most-parsimonious VDJ recombination scenarios. In a later analysis, every TCR beta chain was defined by the combination of its CDR3 amino acid sequence and its V-gene family, and reads without a unique V-gene family were dropped. To address suspected cross-contamination and a sequencing artifact, a later analysis removed 550 to 750 highly shared, low-generation-probability nucleotide sequences. In a later analysis, a clonal expansion index was calculated for each public chain from normalized within-repertoire ranks of inferred template counts. Generation probabilities in a later analysis came from a VDJ recombination model fitted to out-of-frame rearrangements, and those results were checked against IGoR. Hypergeometric tests were used in a later analysis to score TCR-TCR, TCR-HLA and TCR-CMV co-occurrence, with a repertoire-size bias correction applied to the TCR pairs. To estimate false discovery rates, a later analysis permuted the HLA or CMV assignments 20 times. In a later analysis, co-occurring TCRs were grouped with DBSCAN, and TCRdist sequence similarity was added when clustering was performed within HLA-allele-positive subsets. Co-occurrence clustering excluded repertoires with fewer than 30,000 or more than 120,000 public chains, plus five with anomalous nucleotide sharing. Entries here come from immuneACCESS through TCRdb and include only in-frame sequences with V and J called. Some clones fail to appear in such tables; in the studies checked, an unresolved V gene covers under half of the shortfall, and the cause of the remainder is unknown. V, J and clone size are taken as reported in that table, and D and trimming were inferred from the DNA itself. This sample is represented by more than 150,000 clones; about 80% of them were singletons. The ten largest make up 1.4% to 1.5% of the sample.

Deletion took 2 bases off V and 0 bases off J, with a span of 9 bases between the germline ends. Counted from cysteine to phenylalanine, this CDR3 has 15 amino acids. Only CDR3 DNA remains: 45 bases, in frame from the first base. The germline V gene (reference sequence) provides CDR1 MNHEY and CDR2 SMNVEV. The cohort comprised some 680 healthy bone marrow donors. At the time of sampling, all cohort members were nominally healthy, though unrecorded immune exposures were likely present. The donor tested CMV seronegative and was one of the 352 seronegative cohort members. A peripheral blood sample was collected from each donor, and TCR beta sequencing was performed on peripheral blood mononuclear cells. Genomic DNA extraction from the blood cell samples was performed with the Qiagen DNeasy Blood Extraction Kit. On this clone: Its specific antigen is unknown. Per-nucleotide qualities are absent, and no much larger clonotype sits a single base away.

Recombination joined TRBV27 with TRBJ2-3; matching of 5 bases hints at TRBD1 as the D gene. The TCR originated in a man aged 18 to 29 in good health and CMV-seronegative. Sequences were obtained from PBMCs. The DNA reads as follows: TGTGCCAGCAGTTTAGCCAGGGCCAGCACAGATACGCAGTATTTT. It translates to CASSLARASTDTQYF.